This is a list of T cell receptor beta chains from one sample in a study of T-cell memory formation after mild COVID-19. A single record per CDR3 protein comes from TCRdb applying MiXCR to the 5' RACE reads. This sample has 250,000 to 400,000 distinct CDR3 sequences; over 11% occur once, and the top ten carry about 21%. The sequenced material came from PBMCs or a T cell subset sorted from them (not recorded which). Receptors were obtained from a young man who had mild COVID-19 (a few samples of this study predate the infection). Cell type and time point are not known. Each CDR3 is given with its conserved first and last residue. Each record gives: V gene, J gene, CDR3 protein.

TRBV5-1	TRBJ1-1	CASSQGTSNTEAFF
TRBV7-9	TRBJ1-4	CASSLNRAANEKLFF
TRBV12-3/TRBV12-4	TRBJ1-2	CASSLGVSAYGYTF
TRBV18	TRBJ1-2	CASSPRAATNYGYTF
TRBV5-1	TRBJ2-5	CASSSTGTQETQYF
TRBV6-2/TRBV6-3	TRBJ2-1	CASRPLQGEQFF
TRBV14	TRBJ2-1	CASSQVRGGRGEQFF
TRBV12-3/TRBV12-4	TRBJ2-7	CASRRTEPYEQYF
TRBV4-3	TRBJ1-5	CASSQDAGLGNQPQHF
TRBV7-9	TRBJ1-6	CASSIGSGRSPLHF
TRBV7-2	TRBJ2-3	CASCQGPIDTQYF
TRBV5-1	TRBJ2-3	CASSPSGTAATDTQYF
TRBV7-8	TRBJ2-7	CASSSQGFSSYEQYF
TRBV29-1	TRBJ2-1	CSVGTGMTYNEQFF
TRBV7-9	TRBJ1-1	CASSLGGKGTEAFF
TRBV11-2	TRBJ1-6	CASSLEGHRDSPLHF
TRBV18	TRBJ1-1	CASSPTGHLNTEAFF
TRBV6-2/TRBV6-3	TRBJ1-1	CASSSDRGPNTEAFF
TRBV9	TRBJ2-7	CASSVVGGSYEQYF
TRBV6-5	TRBJ2-7	CASSYSRRSYEQYF
TRBV5-4	TRBJ2-3	CASSLYQWVSTDTQYF
TRBV18	TRBJ2-2	CASSPPGTGGATGELFF
TRBV20-1	TRBJ2-1	CSAYRDSALGQFF
TRBV25-1	TRBJ2-3	CASRAWTGGGDTQYF
TRBV28	TRBJ2-2	CASSLRGAATGELFF
TRBV4-1	TRBJ2-3	CASSQGKGSPGTDTQYF
TRBV5-1	TRBJ1-4	CASSFGGETNEKLFF
TRBV2	TRBJ1-5	CASSDWTGSNQPQHF
TRBV7-9	TRBJ1-1	CASTQGEGNTEAFF
TRBV4-1	TRBJ2-5	CASSQGRGETQYF
TRBV29-1	TRBJ2-5	CSVGRGQETQYF